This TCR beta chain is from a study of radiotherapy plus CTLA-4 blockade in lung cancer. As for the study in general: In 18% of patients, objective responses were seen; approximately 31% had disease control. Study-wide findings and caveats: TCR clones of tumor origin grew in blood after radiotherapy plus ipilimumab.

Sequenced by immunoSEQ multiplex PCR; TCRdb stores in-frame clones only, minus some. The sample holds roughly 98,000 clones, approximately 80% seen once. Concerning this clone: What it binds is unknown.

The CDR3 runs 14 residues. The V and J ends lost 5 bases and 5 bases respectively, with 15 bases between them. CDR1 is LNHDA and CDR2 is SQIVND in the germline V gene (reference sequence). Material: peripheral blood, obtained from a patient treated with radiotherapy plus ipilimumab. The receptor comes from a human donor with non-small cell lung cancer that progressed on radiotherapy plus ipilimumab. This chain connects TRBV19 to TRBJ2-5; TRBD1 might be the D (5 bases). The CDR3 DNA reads TGTGCCAGTAGTTTGGACACGTTATTCGAGACCCAGTACTTC. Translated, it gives CASSLDTLFETQYF. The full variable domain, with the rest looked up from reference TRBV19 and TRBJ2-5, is DGGITQSPKYLFRKEGQNVTLSCEQNLNHDAMYWYRQDPGQGLRLIYYSQIVNDFQKGDIAEGYSVSREKKESFPLTVTSAQKNPTAFYLCASSLDTLFETQYFGPGTRLLVL.